Presented here are 27 T cell receptor beta chains from one specimen sequenced in a study of tissue T cells after allogeneic stem cell transplantation. Regarding time point: mouse harvest day 7 after allogeneic transplant. The graft held 10^6 splenic CD5+ T cells and 10^7 T-cell-depleted bone marrow cells. Using immunoSEQ multiplex PCR, the repertoire was profiled, and TCRdb retains in-frame clones only, with some absent. There are about 4,400 clones in the sample; roughly 47% occur only once, and less than 8.5% lies in the top ten. The sequenced sample consisted of lymph node tissue. Receptors were obtained from a female BALB/c mouse given C57BL/6 T cells with graft-versus-host disease after an allogeneic hematopoietic cell transplant.

A word on this clone: Here the gene names and germline are mouse. The CDR3 end is not reached by the read, which stops 1 residue before it; the germline J gene fills it in. The V and J genes are TRBV19 and TRBJ1-6, with 8 nucleotides matching TRBD1. TRBJ1-6 is an ORF for which the function is uncertain. With V trimmed by 5 bases and J by 3 bases, 4 bases remained unmatched. Germline V gives CDR1 FNHDT, CDR2 SITEND (reference sequence). The CDR3 extends over 15 amino acids. The CDR3 spells CASSPGQGYNSPLYF. CDR3 DNA (partial): TGTGCCAGCAGCCCTGGACAGGGCTATAATTCGCCCCTCTAC.

A remark on this clone: The germline and genes are mouse ones. From the germline J gene comes the end of the CDR3, since the read stops 1 residue before it. The J gene is TRBJ1-3, the V gene TRBV3; D not certain. The length of the CDR3 is 14 residues. Germline-derived CDR1 and CDR2 are SNHLY and FYNGKV (reference sequence). Trimming left V 1 base short and J 0 bases short, with 4 bases between. The sequenced CDR3 bases are TGTGCCAGCAGCTTAGAAAATTCTGGAAATACGCTCTAT. Its translation is CASSLENSGNTLY. The whole CDR3 sequence reads CASSLENSGNTLYF. Full variable domain (remainder filled in from reference TRBV3 and TRBJ1-3): GPKVLQIPSHQIIDMGQMVTLNCDPVSNHLYFYWYKQILGQQMEFLVNFYNGKVMEKSKLFKDQFSVERPDGSYFTLKIQPTALEDSAVYFCASSLENSGNTLYFGEGSRLIVV.

This clone has more than one count but fewer than ten. Gene names are mouse gene names. The missing CDR3 end, 1 residue past where the read stops, is filled in from the germline J gene. The chain couples TRBV5 to TRBJ2-7, with 7 bases fitting TRBD1. Germline CDR1 reads LGHNA; CDR2 reads YNLKQL (reference sequence). The V segment lost 4 bases and the J segment 4 bases; nucleotides outside the gene matches: 4. CDR3 length: 13 residues. Incomplete CDR3 DNA: TGTGCCAGCAGCCCCCCGGGACAGTATGAACAGTAC. This translates into CASSPPGQYEQY. The entire CDR3 protein is CASSPPGQYEQYF.

For this clone: All gene names here are mouse names. The missing CDR3 end, 1 residue past where the read stops, is filled in from the germline J gene. This sequence joins TRBV3 and TRBJ1-4, with D perhaps matching TRBD1 (6 bases). Per the germline V gene, CDR1 is SNHLY and CDR2 is FYNGKV (reference sequence). The CDR3 runs to 13 residues. Trimming pared 5 bases from V and 4 bases from J, leaving 8 bases between. The CDR3 spells CASSRDNNERLFF. Incomplete CDR3 DNA: TGTGCCAGCAGCCGGGACAACAACGAAAGATTATTT.

For this clone: The gene names here belong to mouse. The CDR3 extends 1 residue past the end of the read, so its final part is completed from the germline J gene. The V and J genes are TRBV5 and TRBJ1-4; D perhaps matches TRBD1 (5 bases). Germline CDR1 is LGHNA and CDR2 is YNLKQL (reference sequence). The V and J ends lost 0 bases and 0 bases respectively, with 11 bases between them. The CDR3 totals 17 residues. Here the CDR3 reads CASSQEPQAISNERLFF. CDR3 bases read: TGTGCCAGCAGCCAAGAACCACAGGCGATTTCCAACGAAAGATTATTT.

As concerns this clone: Gene names are the mouse ones. The read comes to an end 1 residue before the CDR3 does, leaving the germline J gene to fill in the end. The gene calls are TRBV13-2 and TRBJ1-4, with D unclear. V lost 0 bases and J 3 bases, leaving 6 bases between the germline ends. The length of the CDR3 is 14 residues. The V gene's germline CDR1 is NNHNN and CDR2 SYGAGS (reference sequence). CDR3 sequence reads: CASGDGAANERLFF. CDR3 bases read: TGTGCCAGCGGTGATGGGGCGGCCAACGAAAGATTATTT.

Worth noting for this clone: Genes and germline come from the mouse. The read stops 1 residue short of the end of the CDR3; the missing end is completed from the germline J gene. Other nucleotide sequences in the sample specify the same CDR3. The chain couples TRBV26 to TRBJ2-3; possible D gene TRBD2, 5 bases. The CDR3 contains 15 residues. The germline V and J ends were trimmed by 4 bases and 0 bases, with 11 bases remaining between them. CDR1 and CDR2 (germline): KGHPV, FQNQEV (reference sequence). The part of the CDR3 DNA that was read is TGTGCCAGCAGTCCCCGGTTGGGGAGTGCAGAAACGCTGTAT. Amino acids: CASSPRLGSAETLY. The complete CDR3 sequence is CASSPRLGSAETLYF. The full variable domain, rest sourced from reference TRBV26 and TRBJ2-3, is NSKVIQTPRYLVKGQGQKAKMRCIPEKGHPVVFWYQQNKNNEFKFLINFQNQEVLQQIDMTEKRFSAECPSNSPCSLEIQSSEAGDSALYLCASSPRLGSAETLYFGSGTRLTVL.

As regards this clone: Gene names follow the mouse nomenclature. CDR3 bases read: TGTGCAAGCAGCTTAGAACAGGGGGCCTATGCTGAGCAGTTC. Translating gives CASSLEQGAYAEQF. The full CDR3 protein reads CASSLEQGAYAEQFF. J is TRBJ2-1 and V is TRBV16, with 9 bases aligning to TRBD1. The read halts 1 residue ahead of the CDR3 end, with the missing end drawn from the germline J gene. J lost 3 bases, V lost 0 bases, and 0 bases had no gene match. Germline-derived CDR1 and CDR2 are SGHSA and FRNQAP. The CDR3 has 15 residues.

Regarding this clone: All gene names here are mouse names. The sequence runs out 1 residue before the end of the CDR3; the remainder is reconstructed from the germline J gene. The chain combines TRBV13-1 with TRBJ1-2, with TRBD1 identical over 9 bases. The CDR3 has 14 residues. Germline lookup yields CDR1 NSHNY and CDR2 SYGAGN. With V trimmed by 4 bases and J by 5 bases, 6 bases remained unmatched. The DNA read from the CDR3 is TGTGCCAGCAGTCTACAGGGGGCAAGATCCGACTACACC. Its translation: CASSLQGARSDYT. The entire CDR3 protein reads CASSLQGARSDYTF.

This clone was recorded a few times. The genes and germline here are from mouse. The read gets to within 1 residue of the CDR3 end, and the germline J gene fills in the rest. The genes are TRBV5 and TRBJ2-7; 13 bases agree with TRBD2. The CDR3 contains 16 residues. V gave up 1 base and J gave up 3 bases; unmatched junction bases: 3. Germline loops: CDR1 LGHNA, CDR2 YNLKQL (reference sequence). The sequenced part of the CDR3 DNA is TGTGCCAGCAGCCAAGGGAGGGACTGGGGGGGCTATGAACAGTAC. It translates to CASSQGRDWGGYEQY. The CDR3 in its entirety is CASSQGRDWGGYEQYF.

This clone was detected once. Gene and germline names: mouse. The read gets to within 1 residue of the CDR3 end, and the germline J gene fills in the rest. The chain employs TRBV26 and TRBJ2-2; D ambiguous. The germline V gene has CDR1 KGHPV and CDR2 FQNQEV (reference sequence). The CDR3 sequence is 13 residues long. V was pared by 0 bases and J by 2 bases, with 1 base between. This chain's CDR3 is CASSLSNTGQLYF. The CDR3 bases that were read are TGTGCCAGCAGTCTGTCGAACACCGGGCAGCTCTAC.

In the case of this clone: Any gene name here is a mouse gene name. The read halts 1 residue ahead of the CDR3 end, with the missing end drawn from the germline J gene. The chain has TRBV26 and TRBJ2-5, with TRBD1 matching over 8 bases. The CDR3 consists of 13 residues. After removal of 6 bases from V and 5 bases from J, the junction contained 4 bases not matched to a gene. Germline CDR1 is KGHPV and CDR2 is FQNQEV (reference sequence). CDR3 sequence: CASRTGAGDTQYF. The CDR3 bases that were read are TGTGCCAGCAGGACAGGGGCGGGAGACACCCAGTAC.

As to this clone: The junction does not match germline at one end; this may be a read error. Gene and germline names: mouse. The read halts 1 residue ahead of the CDR3 end, with the missing end drawn from the germline J gene. The chain couples TRBV12-2 to TRBJ2-5; TRBD2 agrees at 8 bases. This CDR3 spans 16 amino acids. The germline gives CDR1 SGHLS, CDR2 HYDKME. CDR3: CASSLPELGVQGTQYF. CDR3 DNA (partial): TGTGCCAGCTCTCTTCCGGAACTGGGGGTCCAAGGCACCCAGTAC. Variable domain in full (rest from reference TRBV12-2 and TRBJ2-5): NSGVVQSPRYIIKGKGERSILKCIPISGHLSVAWYQQTQGQELKFFIQHYDKMERDKGNLPSRFSVQQFDDYHSEMNMSALELEDSAVYFCASSLPELGVQGTQYFGPGTRLLVL.

Concerning this clone itself: Gene labels here are mouse ones. Coverage ceases 1 residue before the CDR3 finishes, and the germline J gene fills in the end. The V and J genes are TRBV26 and TRBJ1-4; D possibly corresponds to TRBD1 (5 bases). Germline CDR1 and CDR2: KGHPV and FQNQEV (reference sequence). The CDR3 is 14 amino acids. The germline V and J ends were trimmed by 6 bases and 0 bases, with 8 bases remaining between them. CDR3 residues: CASSWGISNERLFF. CDR3 bases read: TGTGCCAGCAGCTGGGGGATTTCCAACGAAAGATTATTT.

Worth noting for this clone: Mouse gene names and germline throughout. The read ends 1 residue before the CDR3 terminus; that terminus is restored from the germline J gene. V is TRBV26 and J is TRBJ2-4, with D maybe TRBD2 (6 bases). The CDR3 loop spans 14 amino acids. The V gene lost 6 bases and the J gene lost 0 bases, with 10 bases spanning the gap. The germline gives CDR1 KGHPV, CDR2 FQNQEV (reference sequence). CDR3 DNA (partial): TGTGCCAGCAGGCTTGACTGGAGTCAAAACACCTTGTAC. Amino acids: CASRLDWSQNTLY. The CDR3 reads in full as CASRLDWSQNTLYF.

This clone was detected once. Mouse gene names and germline throughout. The read ends 1 residue early relative to the CDR3; the germline J gene fills the gap. The rearrangement joins TRBV29 to TRBJ1-3, with D uncertain. The CDR3 has 13 amino acids. V shed 4 bases and J shed 0 bases, with 4 bases lying between them. Germline values: CDR1 MSHET, CDR2 SYDVDS. The CDR3: CASSSGSGNTLYF. The CDR3 DNA, read in part, is TGTGCTAGCAGTTCAGGTTCTGGAAATACGCTCTAT.

As regards this clone: Germline and genes: mouse. The read terminates 1 residue ahead of where the CDR3 ends, so the germline J gene completes it. This chain links TRBV16 with TRBJ2-7; 8 nucleotides line up with TRBD2. Unmatched junction bases numbered 1, after V lost 3 bases and J lost 0 bases. This CDR3 has 14 residues. CDR1 and CDR2 from the germline V gene are SGHSA and FRNQAP. CDR3 region: CASSFWGGSYEQYF. Partial CDR3 DNA: TGTGCAAGCAGCTTTTGGGGGGGCTCCTATGAACAGTAC.

Regarding this clone: The gene names here belong to mouse. The CDR3 is cut off 1 residue early in the read; its end comes from the germline J gene. This chain uses TRBV24 with TRBJ2-1; 10 nucleotides line up with TRBD2. V lost 10 bases to trimming and J lost 1 base; unmatched junction nucleotides: 4. There are 14 residues in the CDR3. Germline lookup yields CDR1 KGHTA and CDR2 FRNEEI. The part of the CDR3 DNA that was read is TGTGCCACAGGACTGGGGGTCAACTATGCTGAGCAGTTC. This encodes CATGLGVNYAEQF. The entire CDR3 protein reads CATGLGVNYAEQFF.

Turning to this clone: The germline and genes are mouse ones. The sequence runs out 1 residue before the end of the CDR3; the remainder is reconstructed from the germline J gene. The chain employs TRBV26 and TRBJ1-1, with D perhaps TRBD1 (5 bases). This CDR3 contains 13 residues. Germline assignment: CDR1 KGHPV and CDR2 FQNQEV (reference sequence). The V and J ends lost 5 bases and 1 base respectively, with 8 bases between them. The CDR3: CASSNQGNTEVFF. The DNA read from the CDR3 is TGTGCCAGCAGTAATCAGGGGAACACAGAAGTCTTC.

This clone is medium-sized. Mouse gene names and germline throughout. The read ends 1 residue shy of where the CDR3 ends; the end is completed using the germline J gene. The genes are TRBV26 and TRBJ2-4, with 7 nucleotides matching TRBD2. The CDR3 is made up of 14 amino acids. With V trimmed by 3 bases and J by 8 bases, 8 bases remained unmatched. The V gene's germline CDR1 is KGHPV and CDR2 FQNQEV (reference sequence). The DNA read from the CDR3 is TGTGCCAGCAGTCTTCGTGGACTGGATGGCACCTTGTAC. Encoded protein: CASSLRGLDGTLY. The whole CDR3 is CASSLRGLDGTLYF.

Turning to this clone: Mouse germline and gene names are used. With the read ending 1 residue before the CDR3 end, the germline J gene is used to fill in that end. The V gene is TRBV12-2, the J gene TRBJ1-3; no clear D gene. The germline CDR1 and CDR2 sequences are SGHLS and HYDKME. The CDR3 sequence is 14 residues long. V lost 0 bases and J 0 bases, leaving 5 bases between the germline ends. The sequenced CDR3 bases are TGTGCCAGCTCTCTCGGGAGTTCTGGAAATACGCTCTAT. This translates into CASSLGSSGNTLY. The whole CDR3 is CASSLGSSGNTLYF.

Concerning this clone itself: All gene names here are mouse names. The CDR3 end falls 1 residue outside the read, so it is completed with the germline J gene. This chain uses TRBV1 with TRBJ2-1, with D possibly matching TRBD1 (5 bases). Trimming stripped 7 bases from V and 2 bases from J, with 9 bases between. Per germline, CDR1 NSQYPW and CDR2 LRSPGD (reference sequence). This CDR3 has 13 amino acids. The chain's CDR3 is CTCIDRYYAEQFF. CDR3 DNA (partial): TGCACCTGCATCGACAGATACTATGCTGAGCAGTTC.

A word on this clone: Gene labels here are mouse ones. The sequence runs out 1 residue before the end of the CDR3; the remainder is reconstructed from the germline J gene. V and J are TRBV13-1 and TRBJ1-5, with D maybe TRBD1 (5 bases). The V gene's germline CDR1 is NSHNY and CDR2 SYGAGN. Trimming removed 5 bases at V and 5 bases at J, with 11 bases between. There are 13 residues in the CDR3. The CDR3 spells CASSPGGYQAPLF. The CDR3 bases that were read are TGTGCCAGCAGCCCGGGGGGGTACCAGGCTCCGCTT. Variable domain in full (rest from reference TRBV13-1 and TRBJ1-5): EAAVTQSPRNKVTVTGGNVTLSCRQTNSHNYMYWYRQDTGHGLRLIHYSYGAGNLRIGDVPDGYKATRTTQEDFFLLLELASPSQTSLYFCASSPGGYQAPLFGEGTRLSVL.

The sample holds a few counts of this clone. Germline and genes: mouse. The CDR3 end lies 1 residue beyond the end of the read and is filled in from the germline J gene. The rearrangement joins TRBV19 to TRBJ1-2; D not resolved. V gave up 6 bases and J gave up 2 bases, with 11 bases separating them. The CDR3 is 13 residues long. Germline CDR1 FNHDT, CDR2 SITEND (reference sequence). Here the CDR3 reads CASNPVGNSDYTF. Incomplete CDR3 DNA: TGTGCCAGCAATCCCGTGGGGAACTCCGACTACACC.

Note on this clone: Germline and genes: mouse. The CDR3 end falls 1 residue outside the read, so it is completed with the germline J gene. The rearrangement uses TRBV3 and TRBJ2-1; 7 bases line up with TRBD2. Losses at the gene ends were 5 bases for V and 4 bases for J; bases not matched to a gene: 5. CDR1 and CDR2 (germline): SNHLY, FYNGKV (reference sequence). The CDR3 length is 14 residues. CDR3 sequence: CASSPGGGYAEQFF. CDR3 DNA (partial): TGTGCCAGCAGCCCCGGGGGGGGGTATGCTGAGCAGTTC.

The sample holds a few counts of this clone. Gene names and germline refer to mouse. Partial CDR3 DNA: TGCTCCAGCAGCCACGGGACAGGGGCTGAACAGTAC. Translating gives CSSSHGTGAEQY. Given in full, the CDR3 is CSSSHGTGAEQYF. V gene TRBV23 combines with J gene TRBJ2-7; the D segment call TRBD1 is taken from the table without a DNA check. The read falls 1 residue short of the CDR3 end, and the missing part is taken from the germline J gene. The CDR3 covers 13 residues. Germline lookup yields CDR1 KGHTA and CDR2 FQNQQP.

To note about this clone: Here the gene names and germline are mouse. From the germline J gene comes the end of the CDR3, since the read stops 1 residue before it. The V call is TRBV21, the J call TRBJ2-7, with 9 bases aligning to TRBD2. TRBV21 is filed as an ORF, its function uncertain. This CDR3 spans 13 amino acids. V trimming: 4 bases; J trimming: 7 bases; junction bases outside the gene matches: 5. The covered CDR3 bases are TGTGCTAGCAGTCTCTGGGGGGGGCGAGAACAGTAC. Translation gives CASSLWGGREQY. The CDR3 in its entirety is CASSLWGGREQYF.